The rows below give T cell receptor beta chains drawn from one sample of a study of T cell responses to AZD1222 COVID-19 vaccine. Using immunoSEQ multiplex PCR, the repertoire was profiled, and TCRdb retains in-frame clones only, with some absent. The table includes about 140,000 clones, around 90% detected once. The source material was peripheral blood, sampled on day 0 of AZD1222 vaccination. These receptors all stem from an adult in good health. Both conserved end residues are part of each CDR3. D genes are given only for firm matches. Rows may omit the clone size; those that give it use once, few, many or a size class.

v_gene: TRBV19; d_gene: NA; abundance: NA; j_gene: TRBJ2-5; CDR3aa: CASSESSGSTGGTQYF; CDR3nt: TGTGCCAGTAGCGAATCCTCCGGGAGCACGGGCGGGACCCAGTACTTC
v_gene: TRBV28; d_gene: NA; abundance: NA; j_gene: TRBJ1-1; CDR3aa: CASVNTLNTEAFF; CDR3nt: TGTGCCAGTGTAAACACCTTGAACACTGAAGCTTTCTTT
v_gene: TRBV3-1/TRBV3-2; d_gene: TRBD2; abundance: NA; j_gene: TRBJ2-1; CDR3aa: CASSSGLAEYNEQFF; CDR3nt: TGTGCCAGCAGCTCGGGACTAGCGGAATACAATGAGCAGTTCTTC
v_gene: TRBV19; d_gene: NA; abundance: NA; j_gene: TRBJ1-5; CDR3aa: CASSTRSWGNQPQHF; CDR3nt: TGTGCCAGTAGTACCCGGTCCTGGGGCAATCAGCCCCAGCATTTT
v_gene: TRBV28; d_gene: NA; abundance: once; j_gene: TRBJ1-1; CDR3aa: CASSISGVGTEAFF; CDR3nt: TGTGCCAGCAGTATATCAGGGGTTGGCACTGAAGCTTTCTTT
v_gene: TRBV7-9; d_gene: NA; abundance: NA; j_gene: TRBJ1-2; CDR3aa: CASSSFRHLQENYGYTF; CDR3nt: TGTGCCAGCAGCTCCTTCAGGCACCTTCAAGAGAACTATGGCTACACCTTC
v_gene: TRBV28; d_gene: NA; abundance: NA; j_gene: TRBJ1-1; CDR3aa: CASSDPGGEAFF; CDR3nt: TGTGCCAGCAGTGACCCGGGGGGCGAAGCTTTCTTT
v_gene: TRBV7-2; d_gene: NA; abundance: once; j_gene: TRBJ2-1; CDR3aa: CAEAWDREGEQFF; CDR3nt: TGTGCCGAAGCTTGGGACCGGGAAGGTGAGCAGTTCTTC
v_gene: TRBV30; d_gene: NA; abundance: NA; j_gene: TRBJ2-3; CDR3aa: CAWSRGETDTQYF; CDR3nt: TGTGCCTGGAGTAGGGGGGAGACAGATACGCAGTATTTT
v_gene: TRBV4-1; d_gene: NA; abundance: once; j_gene: TRBJ2-3; CDR3aa: CASSRRQPDTQYF; CDR3nt: TGCGCCAGCAGCCGAAGACAGCCAGATACGCAGTATTTT
v_gene: TRBV2; d_gene: TRBD2; abundance: NA; j_gene: TRBJ2-2; CDR3aa: CASNRAGTRAGELFF; CDR3nt: TGTGCCAGCAACAGAGCCGGGACTAGAGCCGGGGAGCTGTTTTTT
v_gene: TRBV7-2; d_gene: NA; abundance: once; j_gene: TRBJ1-2; CDR3aa: CASSLARTASPYGYTF; CDR3nt: TGTGCCAGCAGCTTAGCCCGGACAGCCTCCCCCTATGGCTACACCTTC
v_gene: TRBV6-5; d_gene: NA; abundance: once; j_gene: TRBJ2-3; CDR3aa: CASSTGRTSTDTQYF; CDR3nt: TGTGCCAGCAGTACTGGACGGACGAGCACAGATACGCAGTATTTT
v_gene: TRBV9; d_gene: NA; abundance: NA; j_gene: TRBJ2-1; CDR3aa: CASSVEGDARTYEQFF; CDR3nt: TGTGCCAGCAGCGTAGAGGGGGACGCCCGGACCTATGAGCAGTTCTTC
v_gene: TRBV5-1; d_gene: NA; abundance: NA; j_gene: TRBJ1-1; CDR3aa: CASSPRVLNTEAFF; CDR3nt: TGCGCCAGCAGCCCCAGAGTATTGAACACTGAAGCTTTCTTT
v_gene: TRBV7-3; d_gene: TRBD2; abundance: once; j_gene: TRBJ2-1; CDR3aa: CASSLRPGEGSSYNEQFF; CDR3nt: TGTGCCAGCAGCTTACGCCCCGGGGAGGGAAGCTCCTACAATGAGCAGTTCTTC
v_gene: TRBV24-1; d_gene: TRBD1; abundance: once; j_gene: TRBJ2-5; CDR3aa: CATSGGTAPETQYF; CDR3nt: TGTGCCACCAGTGGTGGGACAGCCCCAGAGACCCAGTACTTC
v_gene: TRBV27; d_gene: NA; abundance: NA; j_gene: TRBJ1-1; CDR3aa: CASSLYTNTEAFF; CDR3nt: TGTGCCAGCAGTTTATACACTAACACTGAAGCTTTCTTT
v_gene: TRBV24-1; d_gene: NA; abundance: NA; j_gene: TRBJ2-7; CDR3aa: CATSAGDEQYF; CDR3nt: TGTGCCACAAGTGCAGGTGACGAGCAGTACTTC
v_gene: TRBV28; d_gene: NA; abundance: NA; j_gene: TRBJ1-1; CDR3aa: CASSLYPQRYGRIFF; CDR3nt: TGTGCCAGCAGTTTATACCCCCAGCGGTACGGGAGAATTTTCTTT
v_gene: TRBV6-5; d_gene: NA; abundance: NA; j_gene: TRBJ1-6; CDR3aa: CASRNRNSPLHF; CDR3nt: TGTGCCAGCCGTAACCGAAATTCACCCCTCCACTTT
v_gene: TRBV13; d_gene: TRBD1; abundance: NA; j_gene: TRBJ2-5; CDR3aa: CASSLGPGTGVSGTQYF; CDR3nt: TGTGCCAGCAGCTTAGGCCCCGGGACAGGGGTGTCGGGGACCCAGTACTTC
v_gene: TRBV9; d_gene: NA; abundance: once; j_gene: TRBJ1-2; CDR3aa: CASSVGTNYGYTF; CDR3nt: TGTGCCAGCAGCGTAGGAACGAACTATGGCTACACCTTC
v_gene: TRBV6-6; d_gene: NA; abundance: NA; j_gene: TRBJ1-1; CDR3aa: CASSYANRATEAFF; CDR3nt: TGTGCCAGCAGTTACGCAAATAGGGCCACTGAAGCTTTCTTT
v_gene: TRBV3-1/TRBV3-2; d_gene: NA; abundance: NA; j_gene: TRBJ1-2; CDR3aa: CASSHGPIRHGSPHNYGYTF; CDR3nt: TGTGCCAGCAGCCACGGTCCAATTCGCCACGGGAGCCCACATAACTATGGCTACACCTTC
v_gene: TRBV27; d_gene: TRBD2; abundance: NA; j_gene: TRBJ2-3; CDR3aa: CASSFLGLAGGGGTDTQYF; CDR3nt: TGTGCCAGCAGTTTCCTAGGACTAGCGGGGGGAGGGGGCACAGATACGCAGTATTTT
v_gene: TRBV19; d_gene: NA; abundance: NA; j_gene: TRBJ2-7; CDR3aa: CASSRLPGSYEQYF; CDR3nt: TGTGCCAGTAGCCGCCTACCCGGGAGTTACGAGCAGTACTTC
v_gene: TRBV7-6; d_gene: TRBD1; abundance: NA; j_gene: TRBJ1-2; CDR3aa: CASSPDRGDYGYTF; CDR3nt: TGTGCCAGCAGCCCAGACAGGGGCGACTATGGCTACACCTTC
v_gene: TRBV28; d_gene: NA; abundance: NA; j_gene: TRBJ1-4; CDR3aa: CASIFRRPGAKEEKLFF; CDR3nt: TGTGCCAGCATCTTCCGGCGCCCCGGGGCTAAGGAAGAAAAACTGTTTTTT
v_gene: TRBV6-2/TRBV6-3; d_gene: TRBD1; abundance: NA; j_gene: TRBJ2-5; CDR3aa: CASSRDRQETQYF; CDR3nt: TGTGCCAGCAGTCGGGACAGACAAGAGACCCAGTACTTC
v_gene: TRBV18; d_gene: NA; abundance: NA; j_gene: TRBJ1-2; CDR3aa: CASSPAGGLSSRGYTF; CDR3nt: TGTGCCAGCTCACCCGCAGGAGGCCTCTCGTCTCGGGGCTACACCTTC
v_gene: TRBV5-4; d_gene: TRBD1; abundance: NA; j_gene: TRBJ2-1; CDR3aa: CASSPTGGVYNEQFF; CDR3nt: TGTGCCAGCAGCCCTACAGGGGGCGTCTACAATGAGCAGTTCTTC
v_gene: TRBV7-3; d_gene: NA; abundance: NA; j_gene: TRBJ1-2; CDR3aa: CASRQTGAGNYGYTF; CDR3nt: TGTGCCAGCAGACAGACTGGGGCCGGGAACTATGGCTACACCTTC
v_gene: TRBV7-8; d_gene: TRBD2; abundance: NA; j_gene: TRBJ2-7; CDR3aa: CASSLEQREAPYEQYF; CDR3nt: TGTGCCAGCAGCTTAGAACAGCGGGAGGCCCCCTACGAGCAGTACTTC
v_gene: TRBV5-1; d_gene: TRBD1; abundance: NA; j_gene: TRBJ1-2; CDR3aa: CASSLTGEGYGYTF; CDR3nt: TGCGCCAGCAGCTTGACAGGGGAGGGCTATGGCTACACCTTC
v_gene: TRBV19; d_gene: NA; abundance: NA; j_gene: TRBJ2-7; CDR3aa: CASSIPGGGYEQYF; CDR3nt: TGTGCCAGTAGTATCCCGGGGGGCGGATACGAGCAGTACTTC
v_gene: TRBV4-1; d_gene: TRBD1; abundance: NA; j_gene: TRBJ1-4; CDR3aa: CASSPLEGQGEKLFF; CDR3nt: TGCGCCAGCAGCCCTCTAGAGGGACAGGGTGAAAAACTGTTTTTT
v_gene: TRBV7-2; d_gene: NA; abundance: NA; j_gene: TRBJ2-7; CDR3aa: CASSSHSGTKGVEQYF; CDR3nt: TGTGCCAGCAGCAGTCACTCCGGGACGAAAGGGGTCGAGCAGTACTTC
v_gene: TRBV6-5; d_gene: NA; abundance: NA; j_gene: TRBJ2-5; CDR3aa: CASRPPGLGETQYF; CDR3nt: TGTGCCAGCAGGCCCCCGGGACTGGGGGAGACCCAGTACTTC
v_gene: TRBV5-1; d_gene: TRBD2; abundance: NA; j_gene: TRBJ2-1; CDR3aa: CASSFWLAGGEFF; CDR3nt: TGCGCCAGCAGCTTTTGGCTAGCGGGAGGGGAGTTCTTC
v_gene: TRBV28; d_gene: NA; abundance: NA; j_gene: TRBJ2-3; CDR3aa: CASFKDSDLTDTQYF; CDR3nt: TGTGCCAGCTTCAAGGACAGCGATCTCACAGATACGCAGTATTTT
v_gene: TRBV30; d_gene: TRBD1; abundance: NA; j_gene: TRBJ1-5; CDR3aa: CAWATGGGKTQHF; CDR3nt: TGTGCCTGGGCTACAGGGGGAGGAAAGACCCAGCATTTT
v_gene: TRBV3-1/TRBV3-2; d_gene: NA; abundance: once; j_gene: TRBJ1-6; CDR3aa: CASKPVGNNSPLHF; CDR3nt: TGTGCCAGCAAGCCAGTGGGAAATAATTCACCCCTCCACTTT
v_gene: TRBV5-5; d_gene: NA; abundance: NA; j_gene: TRBJ1-2; CDR3aa: CASSSGGNYGYTF; CDR3nt: TGTGCCAGCAGCTCGGGCGGGAACTATGGCTACACCTTC
v_gene: TRBV7-2; d_gene: NA; abundance: NA; j_gene: TRBJ2-7; CDR3aa: CASSAMRVSEQYF; CDR3nt: TGTGCCAGCAGCGCCATGAGGGTTTCCGAGCAGTACTTC
v_gene: TRBV7-6; d_gene: NA; abundance: NA; j_gene: TRBJ2-5; CDR3aa: CASSINGAANQETQYF; CDR3nt: TGTGCCAGCAGCATAAATGGGGCAGCAAACCAAGAGACCCAGTACTTC
v_gene: TRBV12-3/TRBV12-4; d_gene: NA; abundance: NA; j_gene: TRBJ2-1; CDR3aa: CASSLGRNNEQFF; CDR3nt: TGTGCCAGCAGTTTGGGAAGGAACAATGAGCAGTTCTTC
v_gene: TRBV10-1; d_gene: NA; abundance: NA; j_gene: TRBJ2-2; CDR3aa: CATSGQWPGELFF; CDR3nt: TGCGCCACCTCAGGACAATGGCCCGGGGAGCTGTTTTTT
v_gene: TRBV6-5; d_gene: TRBD1; abundance: NA; j_gene: TRBJ1-6; CDR3aa: CASSFSTGLGSPLHF; CDR3nt: TGTGCCAGCAGTTTCTCGACAGGGTTAGGTTCACCCCTCCACTTT
v_gene: TRBV9; d_gene: TRBD2; abundance: NA; j_gene: TRBJ2-3; CDR3aa: CASSVGIGLAGGDTQYF; CDR3nt: TGTGCCAGCAGCGTAGGAATTGGGCTAGCGGGAGGGGATACGCAGTATTTT
v_gene: TRBV29-1; d_gene: NA; abundance: NA; j_gene: TRBJ1-3; CDR3aa: CSVEGLPDSGNTIYF; CDR3nt: TGCAGCGTTGAAGGTCTGCCCGACTCTGGAAACACCATATATTTT
v_gene: TRBV5-5; d_gene: TRBD1; abundance: NA; j_gene: TRBJ2-7; CDR3aa: CASSLGPADRAWGLYYEQYF; CDR3nt: TGTGCCAGCAGCTTAGGTCCGGCGGACAGGGCCTGGGGGTTATACTACGAGCAGTACTTC
v_gene: TRBV27; d_gene: NA; abundance: NA; j_gene: TRBJ1-1; CDR3aa: CASRSLSNTEAFF; CDR3nt: TGTGCCAGCAGAAGCCTATCGAACACTGAAGCTTTCTTT
v_gene: TRBV30; d_gene: NA; abundance: NA; j_gene: TRBJ1-2; CDR3aa: CAWSGDEWATPLNYGYTF; CDR3nt: TGTGCCTGGAGTGGGGATGAGTGGGCAACTCCGCTTAACTATGGCTACACCTTC